This entry lists 24 T cell receptor beta chains sequenced from one sample in a study of T cells in Graves' hyperthyroidism and ophthalmopathy. Amplified regions were TCR beta CDR3 sequences from RNA transcripts. HTBI primers drove first-round RT-PCR of the TCR CDR3. TCRdb used MiXCR to reprocess the multiplex PCR reads, holding one entry per CDR3 protein. Of fewer than 450,000 distinct CDR3 sequences in the sample, approximately 18% were seen once. Sequences were obtained from blood. All receptors derive from a woman aged 25-40 years with Graves' hyperthyroidism that later progressed to Graves' ophthalmopathy.

This clonotype was counted many times. The chain has TRBV27 and TRBJ2-2; 9 bases agree with TRBD2. The CDR3 consists of 17 residues. The junction had 10 bases not matched to a gene; V was cut back by 6 bases and J by 2 bases. Germline lookup yields CDR1 MNHEY and CDR2 SMNVEV (reference sequence). CDR3 in amino acids: CASRDLLAGLNTGELFF. The CDR3 DNA is TGTGCCAGCAGAGATCTTCTAGCGGGGTTAAACACCGGGGAGCTGTTTTTT.

To note about this clonotype: One junction end does not reproduce the germline sequence, and a read error may be involved. V is TRBV12-3 or TRBV12-4 and J is TRBJ1-5; 8 bases map to TRBD1. The CDR3 runs 14 residues. CDR3 DNA: TGTGCCAGCAGTCATGACAGGGGCAAGCAGCCCCAGCATTTT. It is translated as CASSHDRGKQPQHF.

This clonotype has ten or more counts. The V gene is TRBV12-3 or TRBV12-4, the J gene TRBJ1-5; 8 bases match TRBD1. Losses at the gene ends were 5 bases for V and 3 bases for J; bases not matched to a gene: 6. This CDR3 has 15 amino acids. The DNA for the CDR3 is TGTGCCAGCAGTCCTGGACAGGGATACAATCAGCCCCAGCATTTT. It specifies CASSPGQGYNQPQHF.

V and J are TRBV20-1 and TRBJ2-7, with D possibly TRBD2 on 6 matching bases. V was trimmed by 1 base and J by 4 bases, leaving 11 bases between them. Germline CDR1 and CDR2: DFQATT and SNEGSKA (reference sequence). The CDR3 loop spans 13 amino acids. For the CDR3, the DNA is TGCAGTGCTAGAGGGGGCGGGATATACGAGCAGTACGTC. Translating it yields CSARGGGIYEQYV.

There are many counts of this clonotype. The chain links TRBV5-1 to TRBJ2-5; D possibly corresponds to TRBD2 (7 bases). V dropped 0 bases and J dropped 3 bases, with 15 bases sitting between them. The CDR3 totals 16 residues. CDR1 is SGHRS and CDR2 is YFSETQ in the germline V gene. The CDR3 DNA reads TGCGCCAGCAGCTTGGTCGGGGGGCTAGTAGAAGAGACCCAGTACTTC. Translating gives CASSLVGGLVEETQYF. Full variable domain (rest looked up from reference TRBV5-1 and TRBJ2-5): KAGVTQTPRYLIKTRGQQVTLSCSPISGHRSVSWYQQTPGQGLQFLFEYFSETQRNKGNFPGRFSGRQFSNSRSEMNVSTLELGDSALYLCASSLVGGLVEETQYFGPGTRLLVL.

Regarding this clonotype: The conserved phenylalanine or tryptophan is not found at the CDR3 terminus, so this likely reflects a read error. No DNA is shown, since the ends of the CDR3 on it are uncertain; the CDR3 is the one TCRdb lists. V is TRBV2 and J is TRBJ2-1; TRBD1 was called by the table and not checked on the DNA. Germline V gene lookup returns CDR1 SNHLY and CDR2 FYNNEI. The CDR3 spans 12 amino acids, including both terminal residues. This CDR3 reads CASSETRDRASV.

The chain recombines TRBV5-4 with TRBJ2-1; 15 nucleotides line up with TRBD2. The trim removed 4 bases at V and 8 bases at J, leaving 7 bases unmatched. This CDR3 is 16 amino acids long. Germline assignment: CDR1 SGHNT and CDR2 YYREEE (reference sequence). CDR3 sequence (DNA): TGTGCCAGCAGCGGGGGACTAGCGGGAGGAACCGATGAGCAGTTCTTC. Its translation is CASSGGLAGGTDEQFF.

CDR3 region: CSVVEGLAAQETQYF. CDR3 DNA: TGCAGCGTTGTGGAGGGACTAGCGGCTCAAGAGACCCAGTACTTC. This rearrangement joins TRBV29-1 to TRBJ2-5; the match to TRBD2 covers 11 bases. Trimming took 4 bases from V and 2 from J; bases not matched to a gene: 6. Germline V lookup: CDR1 SQVTM, CDR2 ANQGSEA. CDR3 size: 15 residues.

This clonotype was seen ten or more times. The chain has TRBV6-2 or TRBV6-3 and TRBJ2-5; 8 bases align to TRBD1. Unmatched junction bases numbered 13, after V lost 8 bases and J lost 5 bases. Germline CDR1 is MNHEY and CDR2 is SVGEGT. The CDR3 is made up of 15 amino acids. As DNA, the CDR3 is TGTGCCAGCCTTAGTTACGGGACAGGCCGGGAGACCCAGTACTTC. This encodes CASLSYGTGRETQYF.

This clonotype was recorded many times. The chain has TRBV5-1 and TRBJ2-7, with a tentative D call TRBD1 (6 bases). Deletions cut 4 bases from V and 7 bases from J, with 18 bases between. The CDR3 runs 14 residues. Looked up from germline, CDR1 is SGHRS and CDR2 is YFSETQ. The CDR3 here is CASSHFGQPLEQYF. The CDR3 coding sequence is TGCGCCAGCAGCCACTTCGGACAGCCTTTGGAGCAGTACTTC.

This clonotype was seen at least ten times. CDR3: CATRTSGDNEQFF. CDR3 bases: TGTGCCACCCGGACTAGCGGAGACAATGAGCAGTTCTTC. The V call is TRBV12-3 or TRBV12-4, the J call TRBJ2-1, with 10 bases identical to TRBD2. CDR3 length equals 13 residues. The ends lost 10 bases at V and 5 bases at J; junction bases unmatched: 5.

This clonotype has a count of ten or more. This chain links TRBV29-1 with TRBJ2-1; 11 bases align to TRBD2. CDR3 size: 15 residues. Per germline, CDR1 SQVTM and CDR2 ANQGSEA. The J segment lost 5 bases and the V segment lost 3 bases, leaving 6 bases of the junction unmatched. Here the CDR3 reads CSVDRLAGKNNEQFF. DNA for the CDR3: TGCAGCGTTGACAGACTAGCGGGAAAAAACAATGAGCAGTTCTTC.

This clonotype showed up many times. V usage is TRBV4-1 and J usage is TRBJ2-5; TRBD2 agrees at 7 bases. V gave up 4 bases and J gave up 1 base; unmatched junction bases: 6. The CDR3 is 15 residues long. CDR1 MGHRA and CDR2 YSYEKL come from the germline V gene. This chain's CDR3 is CASSRATSPQETQYF. CDR3 in DNA: TGCGCCAGCAGCCGGGCGACTAGCCCCCAAGAGACCCAGTACTTC.

The genes are TRBV10-3 and TRBJ1-2; no definite D call. Germline V gene data show CDR1 as ENHRY and CDR2 as SYGVKD. CDR3 length: 14 residues. With 0 bases removed from V and 3 bases from J, the gap between germline ends came to 8 bases. CDR3 bases: TGTGCCATCAGTGAGTCTGGAGGGTACTATGGCTACACCTTC. Translated: CAISESGGYYGYTF.

This clonotype has a count of ten or more. The genes are TRBV3-1 and TRBJ2-1, with 7 bases that match TRBD1. The CDR3 spans 13 residues. The germline V gene encodes CDR1 LGHDT and CDR2 YNNKEL (reference sequence). With V trimmed by 3 bases and J by 8 bases, 4 bases remained unmatched. The CDR3 region is CASSHRGFDEQFF. The CDR3 DNA reads as TGTGCCAGCAGCCACAGGGGGTTTGATGAGCAGTTCTTC.

There are many counts of this clonotype. V gene TRBV3-1 combines with J gene TRBJ2-5; tentatively, D is TRBD2 (6 bases). V was cut by 0 bases and J by 5 bases, with 7 bases left in between. From germline, CDR1 is LGHDT and CDR2 YNNKEL (reference sequence). The CDR3 loop spans 13 amino acids. For the CDR3, the DNA is TGTGCCAGCAGCCAAGAAGGGAGGGAGACCCAGTACTTC. It is translated as CASSQEGRETQYF.

This clonotype has just a few counts. V and J are TRBV7-8 and TRBJ2-3; 8 nucleotides match TRBD2. V lost 2 bases and J lost 6; bases outside the gene matches: 7. Germline-derived CDR1 and CDR2 are SGHVS and FQNEAQ. CDR3 length: 15 amino acids. The CDR3 DNA reads TGTGCCAGCAGCTTAACCGGGACTAGAAAGGATACGCAGTATTTT. It encodes CASSLTGTRKDTQYF. Variable domain in full (rest from reference TRBV7-8 and TRBJ2-3): GAGVSQSPRYKVAKRGQDVALRCDPISGHVSLFWYQQALGQGPEFLTYFQNEAQLDKSGLPSDRFFAERPEGSVSTLKIQRTQQEDSAVYLCASSLTGTRKDTQYFGPGTRLTVL.

The chain uses TRBV7-9 and TRBJ2-3; possible D gene TRBD2, 6 bases. There are 15 residues in the CDR3. V lost 3 bases, J lost 2 bases, and 12 bases lay in between. Looked up from germline, CDR1 is SEHNR and CDR2 is FQNEAQ (reference sequence). CDR3 DNA sequence: TGTGCCAGCAGCTTGCGTAGCGGACCCACAGATACGCAGTATTTT. The encoded protein is CASSLRSGPTDTQYF.

This clonotype came up many times. The CDR3 DNA reads TGTGCCAGCAGTTTACTCCCTCTCCCCGGGGGGGGGGGCTACACCTTC. It codes for CASSLLPLPGGGGYTF. The rearrangement links TRBV27 to TRBJ1-2; maybe TRBD1 (5 bases). The ends were cut back, 2 bases at V and 8 bases at J, with 21 bases in the middle. The germline gives CDR1 MNHEY, CDR2 SMNVEV (reference sequence). The CDR3 contains 16 residues.

A note on this clonotype: A read error may be the cause here, since a much bigger clone is one base away. The rearrangement uses TRBV12-3 or TRBV12-4 and TRBJ1-5; D unresolved. The CDR3 totals 13 residues. CDR3 sequence: CASGFVGPQPQHF. CDR3 in DNA: TGTGCCAGCGGTTTTGTAGGGCCTCAGCCCCAGCATTTT.

This clonotype was found a few times. The gene calls are TRBV6-1 and TRBJ1-1, with TRBD1 as a possible D gene (5 bases). This CDR3 is built from 14 residues. Trimming left V 6 bases short and J 6 bases short, with 17 bases between. Germline V CDR1 and CDR2: MNHNS, SASEGT. The chain's CDR3 is CASSLGVPGAEAFF. Written as DNA, the CDR3 is TGTGCCAGCAGCCTGGGGGTTCCCGGGGCTGAAGCTTTCTTT.

The chain recombines TRBV28 with TRBJ2-7; 11 bases are shared with TRBD1. Germline V gene data show CDR1 as MDHEN and CDR2 as SYDVKM. Trimming cost V 5 bases and J 2 bases; bases outside gene matches: 5. This CDR3 contains 15 residues. In DNA, the CDR3 is TGTGCCAGCAGTAGACCGGGACAGGGGGCCTACGAGCAGTACTTC. Translation gives CASSRPGQGAYEQYF.

The chain recombines TRBV9 with TRBJ2-1, with D maybe TRBD2 (5 bases). Germline CDR1 SGDLS, CDR2 YYNGEE. V was pared by 0 bases and J by 9 bases, with 19 bases between. The CDR3 sequence is 16 residues long. This CDR3 is CASSVDPGSNAGEQFF. The CDR3 bases are TGTGCCAGCAGCGTAGATCCGGGAAGTAACGCGGGTGAGCAGTTCTTC.

Comment on this clonotype: A read error may explain this, as a much larger clone is one base away. The rearrangement joins TRBV20-1 to TRBJ1-5, with D unresolved. Germline CDR1 DFQATT, CDR2 SNEGSKA (reference sequence). The CDR3 covers 14 residues. Trimming removed 0 bases from V and 10 bases from J, with 16 bases in between. The CDR3 DNA sequence: TGCAGTGCTAGAGATAGTGGCGGATCCGATCCCCAGCATTTT. As protein: CSARDSGGSDPQHF.